Described below is a single T cell receptor (beta chain) sequence and its context. The data belong to a study of blood T cell repertoires in COVID-19. Using immunoSEQ multiplex PCR, the repertoire was profiled, and TCRdb retains in-frame clones only, with some absent. The table has approximately 240,000 clones, 87% seen once. The sequenced material came from PBMCs or T cells enriched from blood (not recorded which). The receptor's source is a young woman with acute COVID-19.

The CDR3 bases are TGTGCCAGCAGCTTAAGTAGAGCGGGAGCCCCCGGCGGGGAGCTGTTTTTT. The encoded protein is CASSLSRAGAPGGELFF. The chain uses TRBV7-3 and TRBJ2-2, with 8 bases identical to TRBD2. The CDR3 loop spans 17 amino acids. Germline lookup yields CDR1 SGHTA and CDR2 FQGTGA. Losses at the gene ends were 1 base for V and 7 bases for J; bases not matched to a gene: 11.